A selection of T cell receptor beta chains follows, all from one sample in a study of response to subunit inactivated influenza vaccine. TCRdb re-called the RT-PCR reads through MiXCR, storing one row per CDR3 protein. The table has roughly 700,000 distinct CDR3 sequences, approximately 14% seen once; the top ten hold around 6.5%. The sample was PBMCs from blood, taken roughly 15 days before vaccination. These receptors all stem from a middle-aged man who received an inactivated influenza vaccine. Each CDR3 is given with its conserved first and last residue. Fields, in order: J gene, D gene, clone size, V gene, CDR3 DNA, CDR3 protein. D genes are given only for firm matches. Rows may omit the clone size; those that give it use once, few, many or a size class.

>TRBJ2-1|-|-|TRBV28
TGTGCCAGCAGTTTAGTAGGACAGCGAACATTC
CASSLVGQRTF
>TRBJ1-2|-|many|TRBV7-2
TGTGCCAGCAGCTCCCATGGGGCCTGGTCCTATGGCTACACCTTC
CASSSHGAWSYGYTF
>TRBJ2-5|-|few|TRBV29-1
TGCAGCGTTGAGCGGCAGCTCCAAGAGACCCAGTACTTC
CSVERQLQETQYF
>TRBJ2-1|-|few|TRBV3-1
TGTGCCAGCAGCCAAGACTGGGCAGGGAAGGGGGATGAGCAGTTCTTC
CASSQDWAGKGDEQFF
>TRBJ2-2|-|-|TRBV7-9
TGTGCCAGCAGCCCCACTATCGGGGAGCTGTTTTTT
CASSPTIGELFF
>TRBJ2-1|TRBD2|-|TRBV6-2/TRBV6-3
TGTGCCAGCAGTTACTCTCGCGGGAGGGCCCCTAATGAGCAGTTCTTC
CASSYSRGRAPNEQFF
>TRBJ2-7|-|many|TRBV6-2/TRBV6-3
TGTGCCAGCAGTTACACTTGGGTCGAGCAGTACTTC
CASSYTWVEQYF
>TRBJ2-3|-|-|TRBV20-1
TGCAGTGCGACCCTTATTCGCGCCACAGATACGCAGTATTTT
CSATLIRATDTQYF
>TRBJ1-1|-|-|TRBV4-3
TGCGCCAGCAGTTTATCCCGCGGAATGAAAAGTGAAGCTTTCTTT
CASSLSRGMKSEAFF
>TRBJ2-7|-|few|TRBV12-3/TRBV12-4
TGTGCCAGCAGTTTTGGGCAGGGAGTGTACGAGCAGTACTTC
CASSFGQGVYEQYF
>TRBJ1-5|-|few|TRBV20-1
TGCAGTGCACTTCAGGGGCCGGGCAATCAGCCCCAGCATTTT
CSALQGPGNQPQHF
>TRBJ1-3|-|few|TRBV5-1
TGCGCCAGCAGCTTGGGCAGGCTCTCTGGAAACACCATATATTTT
CASSLGRLSGNTIYF
>TRBJ2-5|-|few|TRBV5-1
TGCGCCAGCAGCTTGTGGGCAGGAGGAGAGACCCAGTACTTC
CASSLWAGGETQYF
>TRBJ2-7|-|-|TRBV6-5
TGTGCCAGCAGTTACTCGAGGACAGACGGCGAGCAGTACTTC
CASSYSRTDGEQYF
>TRBJ1-2|-|-|TRBV4-2
TGTGCCAGCAGCCAAGATCTCGAGAGAGGCTACACCTTC
CASSQDLERGYTF
>TRBJ2-3|-|few|TRBV20-1
TGCAGTCCCGCGGACAGCCGCACAGATACGCAGTATTTT
CSPADSRTDTQYF
>TRBJ1-3|-|few|TRBV12-3/TRBV12-4
TGTGCCAGCAGGGAACAGGGTTCTGGAAACACCATATATTTT
CASREQGSGNTIYF
>TRBJ1-2|TRBD1|few|TRBV2
TGTGCCAGCAGTGTCGAACAGGGGGCCTATGGCTACACCTTC
CASSVEQGAYGYTF
>TRBJ2-1|TRBD2|-|TRBV20-1
TGCAGTGCTAGACTAGCGGGAGATAGCTCCTACAATGAGCAGTTCTTC
CSARLAGDSSYNEQFF
>TRBJ1-1|-|few|TRBV9
TGTGCCAGCAGCGTAGGGACACACACTGAAGCTTTCTTT
CASSVGTHTEAFF
>TRBJ2-3|-|few|TRBV7-2
TGTGCCAGCAGCTTACTCCTAGTAGGCCCAGATACGCAGTATTTT
CASSLLLVGPDTQYF
>TRBJ2-2|TRBD1|-|TRBV2
TGTGCCAGCAGGCCGACAGGGCCGAACACCGGGGAGCTGTTTTTT
CASRPTGPNTGELFF
>TRBJ2-1|-|-|TRBV2
TGTGCCAGCACCGAAACGCGGGATAATGAGCAGTTCTTC
CASTETRDNEQFF
>TRBJ1-2|TRBD1|few|TRBV12-3/TRBV12-4
TGTGCCAGCAGTCCTGCCCCGGGCAGGGGGATTCAAAGCTACACCTTC
CASSPAPGRGIQSYTF
>TRBJ1-1|-|many|TRBV6-1
TGTGCCAGCACCGTACTCGGGGGGAACACTGAAGCTTTCTTT
CASTVLGGNTEAFF
>TRBJ2-2|-|few|TRBV9
TGTGCCAGCAGCGTTCCCGGGGAGCTGTTTTTT
CASSVPGELFF
>TRBJ2-3|-|few|TRBV4-1
TGCGCCAGCAGCCCTAGGGGGGGCCGATATACGCAGTATTTT
CASSPRGGRYTQYF
>TRBJ2-7|-|few|TRBV5-1
TGCGCCAGCAGGGAGGTGGCGGAAAACGAGCAGTACTTC
CASREVAENEQYF
>TRBJ2-1|-|once|TRBV3-1
TGTGCCAGCAGCCAAGTCCGGGCCACCTACAATGAGCAGTTCTTC
CASSQVRATYNEQFF
>TRBJ2-2|TRBD1|-|TRBV4-3
TGCGCCAGCAGCCAATGGATAAACAGGGGCGTAGGGGAGCTGTTTTTT
CASSQWINRGVGELFF
>TRBJ2-3|-|-|TRBV10-3
TGTGCCATCAGTCCGAACAGAGAGGCAACAGATACGCAGTATTTT
CAISPNREATDTQYF
>TRBJ1-5|TRBD1|few|TRBV12-3/TRBV12-4
TGTGCCAGCAGTTTAGTGGGGACAGCGGTACTCAGCAATCAGCCCCAGCATTTT
CASSLVGTAVLSNQPQHF
>TRBJ2-2|-|many|TRBV7-6
TGTGCCAGCAGCTTATCCCTAACCCACACCGGGGAGCTGTTTTTT
CASSLSLTHTGELFF
>TRBJ2-1|TRBD2|-|TRBV29-1
TGCAGCGCCGGGGACTATTATGAGCAGTTCTTC
CSAGDYYEQFF
>TRBJ2-5|-|-|TRBV28
TGTGCCAGCAGTTTATACCCCTCGGACAGACCGTACTTC
CASSLYPSDRPYF
>TRBJ2-2|TRBD2|few|TRBV29-1
TGCAGCTTAACCGGGACTAGCGGATTACTGAACACCGGGGAGCTGTTTTTT
CSLTGTSGLLNTGELFF
>TRBJ1-4|-|-|TRBV3-1
TGTGCCAGCAGAGTTGGGGCTAATGAAAAACTGTTTTTT
CASRVGANEKLFF
>TRBJ2-3|-|-|TRBV4-1
TGCGCCAGCAGCCAAGAGGAGGGGGCCGGGGATACGCAGTATTTT
CASSQEEGAGDTQYF
>TRBJ2-7|TRBD2|few|TRBV3-1
TGTGCCAGCAGCCAAGGAAGCCTAGCGGGAAACCTACTCGACGAGCAGTACTTC
CASSQGSLAGNLLDEQYF
>TRBJ2-5|TRBD1|many|TRBV5-1
TGCGCCAGCAGCTTGGGGACTTTGGGACAGGGTAGAGAGACCCAGTACTTC
CASSLGTLGQGRETQYF
>TRBJ2-5|-|-|TRBV20-1
TGCAGTGCTAGGGGCGCGGCGAGGCTACAAGAGACCCAGTACTTC
CSARGAARLQETQYF
>TRBJ1-1|-|-|TRBV3-1
TGTGCCAGCAGCCAAGATCATACGGTTAACACTGAAGCTTTCTTT
CASSQDHTVNTEAFF
>TRBJ1-4|TRBD1|-|TRBV29-1
TGCAGCGTTGAAGATCGGGCAGGGGGCAGTGAAAAACTGTTTTTT
CSVEDRAGGSEKLFF
>TRBJ2-4|-|few|TRBV20-1
TGCAGTGCTAGAGGCGGGAATTCCAAAAACATTCAGTACTTC
CSARGGNSKNIQYF
>TRBJ2-7|TRBD1|many|TRBV11-2
TGTGCCAGCAGCTTAGATCAGGCAGGGGGCCACGAGCAGTACTTC
CASSLDQAGGHEQYF
>TRBJ2-3|-|few|TRBV5-1
TGCGCCAGCAGCTTGTGGGCGGCGAGCACAGATACGCAGTATTTT
CASSLWAASTDTQYF